The clone carrying this T cell receptor beta chain showed up just once. Its antigen remains unidentified. Amplification from RNA transcripts yielded the TCR beta CDR3 regions. HTBI primers served in a first-round RT-PCR, which a second-round multiplex PCR followed. TCRdb called the multiplex PCR reads again in MiXCR, with one record for every CDR3 protein. Of fewer than 650,000 distinct CDR3 sequences listed, about 24% are singletons. This sample was taken from a study of Graves' ophthalmopathy and Graves' hyperthyroidism. Ophthalmopathy absent within 18 months of follow-up marked hyperthyroidism as stable. Lactation, pregnancy, uncontrolled infections and other autoimmune diseases were all grounds for excluding patients. Overall study findings and caveats: Researchers report that a 13-signature model separated ophthalmopathy from stable hyperthyroidism, posting roughly 90% sensitivity and about 80% specificity. Detection in blood was also observed for most expanded thyroid clonotypes above 0.001 frequency.

This CDR3 has 16 amino acids. Germline CDR1 is MNHNS and CDR2 is SASEGT. V lost 5 bases and J lost 1; bases outside the gene matches: 5. The TCR comes from a young woman with stable Graves' hyperthyroidism. Some clones in this sample may be carry-over from other donors' samples. Sequencing used peripheral blood. V is TRBV6-1 and J is TRBJ2-2; 9 bases align to TRBD1. CDR3: CASSRPGQGNTGELFF. In DNA form, the CDR3 reads TGTGCCAGCAGTAGACCGGGACAGGGGAACACCGGGGAGCTGTTTTTT.